These 13 T cell receptor beta chains were all obtained from the same sample, sequenced in a study of spatial heterogeneity in lung cancer. General study results and limits: Higher tumor mutation counts went along with higher counts of expanded intratumoral alpha and beta TCRs.

Time point meaning: sample taken at primary tumor resection. For these receptors, no antigen is known. TCRdb independently ran MiXCR on the 5' RACE reads; one entry per CDR3 protein. The data hold about 20,000 distinct CDR3 sequences, with approximately 8.3% observed a single time. Sample: lung tumor tissue, taken at surgery. The receptors derive from a male donor with early-stage non-small cell lung cancer.

The table lists this clonotype with many counts. The genes are TRBV6-2 or TRBV6-3 and TRBJ2-4; D unclear. Per the germline V gene, CDR1 is MNHEY and CDR2 is SVGEGT. V lost 8 bases and J 5 bases, leaving 13 bases between the germline ends. The CDR3 length is 13 residues. The CDR3 loop is CASSGEAENIQYF. CDR3 nucleotides: TGTGCCAGCTCTGGAGAAGCAGAAAACATTCAGTACTTC.

This clonotype is medium-sized within its sample. The chain is built from TRBV5-1 and TRBJ2-3, with D possibly called TRBD1 or TRBD2 (5 bases each). Germline CDR1 SGHRS, CDR2 YFSETQ. The CDR3 runs 16 residues. V lost 4 bases and J lost 4, with 19 bases in between. The chain's CDR3 is CASSAGTAAFSDTQYF. As DNA, the CDR3 is TGCGCCAGCAGCGCAGGGACCGCCGCCTTTTCAGATACGCAGTATTTT.

The table lists this clonotype with many counts. The gene calls are TRBV7-2 and TRBJ2-7; TRBD1 matches 9 bases. Germline-derived CDR1 and CDR2 are SGHTA and FQGNSA. The CDR3 sequence is 17 residues long. Germline trimming cut 4 bases from V and 2 bases from J; bases unmatched to any gene: 12. The CDR3 region has the DNA TGTGCCAGCAGCTCCAGACAGGGGGGATTCGAGGCCTACGAGCAGTACTTC. Amino acids: CASSSRQGGFEAYEQYF.

This clonotype is classed as medium-sized. The CDR3: CASSVGTSGGTDTQYF. In DNA form, the CDR3 reads TGTGCCAGCAGCGTAGGGACTAGCGGGGGCACAGATACGCAGTATTTT. The rearrangement links TRBV9 to TRBJ2-3; 12 bases line up with TRBD2. There are 16 residues in the CDR3. The V gene's germline CDR1 is SGDLS and CDR2 YYNGEE. With V trimmed by 0 bases and J by 1 base, 0 bases remained unmatched.

This clonotype was observed many times. The J gene is TRBJ2-5, the V gene TRBV6-2 or TRBV6-3; D may correspond to TRBD1 or TRBD2 (6 bases each). CDR1 is MNHEY and CDR2 is SVGEGT in the germline V gene. This CDR3 comprises 14 residues. Trimming stripped 2 bases from V and 3 bases from J, with 10 bases between. CDR3 residues: CASSYGGQEETQYF. For the CDR3, the DNA is TGTGCCAGCAGTTACGGGGGGCAGGAAGAGACCCAGTACTTC.

The V call is TRBV11-2, the J call TRBJ2-1; 7 nucleotides line up with TRBD2. J was trimmed by 9 bases and V by 0 bases; bases with no gene match: 8. The length of the CDR3 is 15 residues. Germline V CDR1 and CDR2: SGHAT, FQNNGV. As DNA, the CDR3 is TGTGCCAGCAGCTTAGACTTTCGGGGGGTAGCTGAGCAGTTCTTC. This sequence encodes CASSLDFRGVAEQFF.

In the case of this clonotype: Possible read error: a much larger clone is one base away. The chain employs TRBV6-5 and TRBJ1-2; TRBD1 agrees at 7 bases. The CDR3 consists of 14 residues. Germline CDR1 reads MNHEY; CDR2 reads SVGAGI. In nucleotides, the CDR3 is TGTGCCAGCAGTCGGGGACAGACTAACTATGGCGACACCTTC. This gives the protein CASSRGQTNYGDTF.

This clonotype was counted many times. V gene TRBV5-1 combines with J gene TRBJ2-7; 10 nucleotides match TRBD1. J gave up 6 bases and V 6 bases, and 6 bases lay outside the gene matches. This CDR3 contains 13 residues. CDR1 is SGHRS, CDR2 YFSETQ, per germline. CDR3 sequence reads: CASTGTGVREQYF. CDR3 DNA: TGCGCCAGCACCGGGACAGGGGTACGCGAGCAGTACTTC.

By sample fraction, this clonotype is medium-sized. V is TRBV30 and J is TRBJ1-2; 8 bases fit TRBD1. V lost 0 bases and J lost 7; bases outside the gene matches: 7. Germline CDR1 is GTSNPN and CDR2 is SVGIG (reference sequence). The CDR3 extends over 14 amino acids. DNA for the CDR3: TGTGCCTGGAGTGTGGACAGGGCATGGGGTGGCTACACCTTC. Translation: CAWSVDRAWGGYTF.

This clonotype was picked up many times. The V call is TRBV4-2, the J call TRBJ1-2; 10 bases are shared with TRBD1. The CDR3 runs 16 residues. The ends lost 5 bases at V and 1 base at J; junction bases unmatched: 7. CDR1 is LGHNA, CDR2 YNFKEQ, per germline. The CDR3 spells CASSLTGTGDNYGYTF. The CDR3 nucleotides are TGTGCCAGCAGCTTAACAGGGACAGGGGATAACTATGGCTACACCTTC.

This clonotype has at least ten counts. This sequence joins TRBV20-1 and TRBJ2-7; perhaps TRBD2 as D (7 bases). CDR3 size: 14 residues. Trimming cost V 3 bases and J 6 bases, with 18 bases left between them. Germline assignment: CDR1 DFQATT and CDR2 SNEGSKA (reference sequence). In DNA, the CDR3 is TGCAGTGCTAGTGGCGTCGCGGGGGCCCTCGAGCAGTACTTC. This codes for CSASGVAGALEQYF.

This clonotype was detected ten times or more. The chain couples TRBV20-1 to TRBJ2-5, with D perhaps assigned TRBD1 or TRBD2 (6 bases each). CDR3 size: 14 residues. With 1 base removed from V and 5 bases from J, the gap between germline ends came to 14 bases. Per the germline V gene, CDR1 is DFQATT and CDR2 is SNEGSKA (reference sequence). The CDR3 spells CSARGAGGEETQYF. In DNA form, the CDR3 reads TGCAGTGCTAGAGGGGCCGGGGGCGAGGAGACCCAGTACTTC.

Ten or more counts support this clonotype. The chain links TRBV5-4 to TRBJ2-1; 12 nucleotides match TRBD2. This CDR3 contains 16 residues. V dropped 4 bases and J dropped 5; count of bases not matched to a gene: 7. The germline V gene has CDR1 SGHNT and CDR2 YYREEE (reference sequence). CDR3 DNA sequence: TGTGCCAGCAGCCTTCCCACTAGCGGGGGGAACAATGAGCAGTTCTTC. As protein: CASSLPTSGGNNEQFF.